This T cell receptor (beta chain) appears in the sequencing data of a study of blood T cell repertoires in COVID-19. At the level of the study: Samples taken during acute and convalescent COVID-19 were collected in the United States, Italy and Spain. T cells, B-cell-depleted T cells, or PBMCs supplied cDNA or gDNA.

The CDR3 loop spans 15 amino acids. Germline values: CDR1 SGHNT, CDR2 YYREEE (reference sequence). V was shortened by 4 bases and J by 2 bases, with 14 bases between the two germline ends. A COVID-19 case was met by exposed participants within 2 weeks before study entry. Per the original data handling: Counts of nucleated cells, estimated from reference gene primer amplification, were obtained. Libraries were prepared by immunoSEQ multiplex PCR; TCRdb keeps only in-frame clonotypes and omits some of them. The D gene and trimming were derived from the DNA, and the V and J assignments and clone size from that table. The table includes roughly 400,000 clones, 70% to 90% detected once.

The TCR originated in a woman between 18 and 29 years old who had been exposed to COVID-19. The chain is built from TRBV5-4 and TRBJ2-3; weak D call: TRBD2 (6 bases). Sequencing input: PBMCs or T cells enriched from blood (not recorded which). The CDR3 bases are TGTGCCAGCAGCGCGGAGTTAGCGGCCACAGATACGCAGTATTTT. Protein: CASSAELAATDTQYF.